The 8 T cell receptor beta chains presented below share a single source sample, sequenced in a study of T cell responses to AZD1222 COVID-19 vaccine. TCRdb's copy holds only in-frame clones and misses some; the assay was immunoSEQ multiplex PCR. The sample lists just over 80,000 clones, approximately 90% seen once, with 5% to 6% in the top ten. The specimen comprised peripheral blood, sampled on day 0 of AZD1222 vaccination. The receptors stem from an adult in good health.

The gene calls are TRBV6-6 and TRBJ2-7; 8 bases match TRBD1. The CDR3 runs 16 residues. Germline V gene lookup returns CDR1 MNHNY and CDR2 SVGAGI (reference sequence). V shed 4 bases and J 2 bases; nucleotides not matched to a gene: 10. CDR3 loop: CASSSQQGEPPYEQYF. Written as DNA, the CDR3 is TGTGCCAGCAGTTCCCAACAGGGGGAACCACCCTACGAGCAGTACTTC.

This clone was observed a few times. This chain joins TRBV18 and TRBJ1-2; D is unresolved. Trimming pared 6 bases from V and 7 bases from J, leaving 15 bases between. The CDR3 has 13 amino acids. Germline V lookup: CDR1 KGHSH, CDR2 LQKENI. The CDR3 reads CASSSQDGLGYTF. The DNA of the CDR3 is TGTGCCAGCTCCTCCCAAGATGGGCTTGGCTACACCTTC.

The gene calls are TRBV18 and TRBJ1-2; D is ambiguous. Trimming left V 0 bases short and J 0 bases short, with 8 bases between. The germline CDR1 and CDR2 sequences are KGHSH and LQKENI. The CDR3 runs 15 residues. The CDR3 protein is CASSPPAGSNYGYTF. DNA of the CDR3: TGTGCCAGCTCACCACCGGCAGGCTCTAACTATGGCTACACCTTC. Drawing the rest from reference TRBV18 and TRBJ1-2, the complete variable domain is NAGVMQNPRHLVRRRGQEARLRCSPMKGHSHVYWYRQLPEEGLKFMVYLQKENIIDESGMPKERFSAEFPKEGPSILRIQQVVRGDSAAYFCASSPPAGSNYGYTFGSGTRLTVV.

CDR3 in DNA: TGCGCCAGCAGCTTGGCGGGTACTCCCGGGACTAGCGGGGTGGGAAATGAGCAGTTCTTC. It specifies CASSLAGTPGTSGVGNEQFF. The V and J genes are TRBV5-1 and TRBJ2-1; 13 bases fit TRBD2. Germline V gene sequence: CDR1 SGHRS, CDR2 YFSETQ. The CDR3 has 20 amino acids. With 0 bases clipped from V and 7 bases from J, the junction kept 16 bases outside the gene matches. The whole variable domain, filled in from reference TRBV5-1 and TRBJ2-1, reads KAGVTQTPRYLIKTRGQQVTLSCSPISGHRSVSWYQQTPGQGLQFLFEYFSETQRNKGNFPGRFSGRQFSNSRSEMNVSTLELGDSALYLCASSLAGTPGTSGVGNEQFFGPGTRLTVL.

The chain recombines TRBV5-6 with TRBJ2-3; TRBD2 aligns across 12 bases. The CDR3 runs to 18 residues. V lost 0 bases to trimming and J lost 3 bases; unmatched junction nucleotides: 8. The germline gives CDR1 SGHDT, CDR2 YYEEEE. This CDR3 reads CASSLGLAGGPLTDTQYF. DNA for the CDR3: TGTGCCAGCAGCTTGGGTCTAGCGGGGGGGCCATTAACAGATACGCAGTATTTT. The complete variable domain, with remaining parts taken from reference TRBV5-6 and TRBJ2-3, reads DAGVTQSPTHLIKTRGQQVTLRCSPKSGHDTVSWYQQALGQGPQFIFQYYEEEERQRGNFPDRFSGHQFPNYSSELNVNALLLGDSALYLCASSLGLAGGPLTDTQYFGPGTRLTVL.

V usage is TRBV5-1 and J usage is TRBJ2-3, with 7 bases lining up with TRBD2. The V gene end was trimmed by 8 bases and the J gene end by 4 bases; junction bases not matched to a gene: 10. The CDR3 contains 14 residues. Germline V gene sequence: CDR1 SGHRS, CDR2 YFSETQ. CDR3 sequence reads: CASLEVGGADTQYF. DNA for the CDR3: TGCGCCAGTTTAGAAGTGGGGGGGGCAGATACGCAGTATTTT.

The chain is built from TRBV3-1 (or the pseudogene TRBV3-2) and TRBJ1-1; possibly TRBD1 for D (6 bases). CDR1 is LGHDT and CDR2 is YNNKEL in the germline V gene (reference sequence). V was trimmed by 1 base and J by 8 bases, leaving 11 bases between them. The length of the CDR3 is 13 residues. CDR3 sequence reads: CASSQGWGGEAFF. In nucleotides, the CDR3 is TGTGCCAGCAGCCAAGGATGGGGGGGCGAAGCTTTCTTT.

The chain is built from TRBV7-9 and TRBJ2-2; possibly TRBD1 or TRBD2 for D (5 bases each). This CDR3 has 16 residues. Looked up from germline, CDR1 is SEHNR and CDR2 is FQNEAQ (reference sequence). V was trimmed by 7 bases and J by 0 bases, leaving 15 bases between them. The DNA of the CDR3 is TGTGCCAGCAACCCGGGACGGACCTCGAACACCGGGGAGCTGTTTTTT. This codes for CASNPGRTSNTGELFF.